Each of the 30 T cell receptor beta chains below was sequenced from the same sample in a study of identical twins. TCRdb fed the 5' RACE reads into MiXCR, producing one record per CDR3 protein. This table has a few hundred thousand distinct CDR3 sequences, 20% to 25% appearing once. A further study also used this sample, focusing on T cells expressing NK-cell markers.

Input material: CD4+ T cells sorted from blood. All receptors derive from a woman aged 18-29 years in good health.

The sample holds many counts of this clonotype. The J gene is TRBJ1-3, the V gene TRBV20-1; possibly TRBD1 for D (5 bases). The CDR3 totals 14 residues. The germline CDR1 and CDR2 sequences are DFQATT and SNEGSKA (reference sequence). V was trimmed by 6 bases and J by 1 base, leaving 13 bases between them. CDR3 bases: TGCAGTGCCCTTGGGACTACTTCTGGAAACACCATATATTTT. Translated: CSALGTTSGNTIYF.

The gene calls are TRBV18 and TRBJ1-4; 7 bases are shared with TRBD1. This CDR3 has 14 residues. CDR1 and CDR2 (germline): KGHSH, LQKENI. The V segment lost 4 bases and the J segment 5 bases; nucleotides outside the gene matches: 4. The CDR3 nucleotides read TGTGCCAGCTCACAGGAGACAGGGAATGAAAAACTGTTTTTT. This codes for CASSQETGNEKLFF.

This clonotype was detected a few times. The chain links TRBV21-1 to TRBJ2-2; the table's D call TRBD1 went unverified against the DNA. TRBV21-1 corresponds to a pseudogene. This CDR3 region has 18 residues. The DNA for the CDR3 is TGTGCCAGCAGCCCCCACCCGGGCAGTCTAAGGTTGACCGGGGAGCTGTTTTTT. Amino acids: CASSPHPGSLRLTGELFF.

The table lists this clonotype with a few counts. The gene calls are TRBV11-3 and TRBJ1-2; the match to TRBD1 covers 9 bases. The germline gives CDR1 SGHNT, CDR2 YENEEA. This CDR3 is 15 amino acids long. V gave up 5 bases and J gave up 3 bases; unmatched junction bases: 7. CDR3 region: CASSDRDRVDYGYTF. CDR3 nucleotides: TGTGCCAGCAGCGACCGGGACAGGGTCGACTATGGCTACACCTTC.

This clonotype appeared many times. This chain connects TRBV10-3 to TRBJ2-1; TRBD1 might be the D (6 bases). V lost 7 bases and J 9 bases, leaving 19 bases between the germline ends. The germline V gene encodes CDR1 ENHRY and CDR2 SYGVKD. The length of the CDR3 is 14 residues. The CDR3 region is CAITREKGDAEQFF. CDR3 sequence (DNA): TGTGCCATCACCAGAGAGAAGGGGGACGCTGAGCAGTTCTTC.

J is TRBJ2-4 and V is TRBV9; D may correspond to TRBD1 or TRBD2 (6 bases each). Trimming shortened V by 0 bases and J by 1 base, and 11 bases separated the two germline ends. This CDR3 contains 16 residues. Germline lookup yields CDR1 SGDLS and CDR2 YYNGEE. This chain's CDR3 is CASSVAVGGAKNIQYF. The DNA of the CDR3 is TGTGCCAGCAGCGTAGCGGTAGGGGGGGCCAAAAACATTCAGTACTTC.

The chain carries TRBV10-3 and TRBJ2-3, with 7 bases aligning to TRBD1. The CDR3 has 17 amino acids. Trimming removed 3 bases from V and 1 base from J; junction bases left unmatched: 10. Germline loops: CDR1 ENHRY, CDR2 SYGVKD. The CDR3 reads CAISDVRRGRRTDTQYF. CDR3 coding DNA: TGTGCCATCAGTGACGTTAGAAGGGGGCGCCGCACAGATACGCAGTATTTT.

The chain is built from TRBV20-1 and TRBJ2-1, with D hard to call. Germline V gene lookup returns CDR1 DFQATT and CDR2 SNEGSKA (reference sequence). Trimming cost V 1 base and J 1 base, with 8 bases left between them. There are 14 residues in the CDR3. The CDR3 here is CSARGVGSYNEQFF. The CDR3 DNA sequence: TGCAGTGCTAGAGGTGTGGGGTCCTACAATGAGCAGTTCTTC.

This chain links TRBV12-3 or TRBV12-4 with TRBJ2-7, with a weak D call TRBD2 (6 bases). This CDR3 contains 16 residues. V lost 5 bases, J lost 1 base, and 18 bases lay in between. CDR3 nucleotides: TGTGCCAGCAGTAAGAACGGGGGATCGCTATCCTACGAGCAGTACTTC. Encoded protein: CASSKNGGSLSYEQYF.

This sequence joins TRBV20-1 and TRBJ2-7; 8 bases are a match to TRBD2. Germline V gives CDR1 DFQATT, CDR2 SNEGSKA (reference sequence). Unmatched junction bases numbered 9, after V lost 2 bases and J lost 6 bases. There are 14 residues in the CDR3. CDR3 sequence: CSARRRSGTREQYF. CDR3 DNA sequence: TGCAGTGCTAGAAGGCGTAGCGGGACCCGCGAGCAGTACTTC.

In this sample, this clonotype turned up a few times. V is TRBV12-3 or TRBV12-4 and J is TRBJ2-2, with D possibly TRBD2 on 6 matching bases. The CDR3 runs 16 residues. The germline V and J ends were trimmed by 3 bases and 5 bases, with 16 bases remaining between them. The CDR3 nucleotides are TGTGCCAGCAGTTTCCCAGCCGGGAGCCCTACCGGGGAGCTGTTTTTT. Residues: CASSFPAGSPTGELFF.

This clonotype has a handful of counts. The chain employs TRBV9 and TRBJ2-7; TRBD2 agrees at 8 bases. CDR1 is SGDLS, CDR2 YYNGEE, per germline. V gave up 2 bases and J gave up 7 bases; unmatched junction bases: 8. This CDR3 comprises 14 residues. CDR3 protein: CASSVSGNLGEQYF. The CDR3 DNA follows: TGTGCCAGCAGCGTTAGCGGGAACCTCGGGGAGCAGTACTTC. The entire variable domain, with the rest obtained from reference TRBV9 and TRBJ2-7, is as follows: DSGVTQTPKHLITATGQRVTLRCSPRSGDLSVYWYQQSLDQGLQFLIQYYNGEERAKGNILERFSAQQFPDLHSELNLSSLELGDSALYFCASSVSGNLGEQYFGPGTRLTVT.

The CDR3 coding sequence is TGTGCCAGCAGCTTAGCGCAGGCAGGGGGGACTGGGGCCAACGTCCTGACTTTC. This encodes CASSLAQAGGTGANVLTF. The chain links TRBV7-2 to TRBJ2-6, with D possibly TRBD1 on 7 matching bases. CDR3 length: 18 amino acids. The V end was cut by 0 bases, the J end by 2 bases, with 14 bases between. CDR1 and CDR2 (germline): SGHTA, FQGNSA.

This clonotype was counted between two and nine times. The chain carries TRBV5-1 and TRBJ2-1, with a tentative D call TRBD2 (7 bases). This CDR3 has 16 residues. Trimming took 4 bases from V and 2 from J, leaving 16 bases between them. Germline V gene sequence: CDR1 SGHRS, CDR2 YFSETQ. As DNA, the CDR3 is TGCGCCAGCAGCCCCGGAGGGGGGGAGACCTACAATGAGCAGTTCTTC. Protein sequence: CASSPGGGETYNEQFF.

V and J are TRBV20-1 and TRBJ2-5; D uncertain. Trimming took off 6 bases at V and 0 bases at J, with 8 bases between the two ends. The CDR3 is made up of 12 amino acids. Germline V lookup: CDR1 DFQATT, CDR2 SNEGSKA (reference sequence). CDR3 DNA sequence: TGCAGTGCAACCGACAACCAAGAGACCCAGTACTTC. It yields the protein CSATDNQETQYF.

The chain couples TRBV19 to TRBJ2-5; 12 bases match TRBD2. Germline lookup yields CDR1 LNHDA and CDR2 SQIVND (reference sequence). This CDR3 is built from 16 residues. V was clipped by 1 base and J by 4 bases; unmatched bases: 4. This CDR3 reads CASSIGPTSGRETQYF. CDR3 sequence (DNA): TGTGCCAGTAGTATAGGCCCGACTAGCGGGAGAGAGACCCAGTACTTC.

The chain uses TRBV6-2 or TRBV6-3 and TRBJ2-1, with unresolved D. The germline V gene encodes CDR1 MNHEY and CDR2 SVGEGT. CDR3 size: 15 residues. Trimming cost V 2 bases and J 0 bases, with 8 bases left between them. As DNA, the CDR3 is TGTGCCAGCAGTTACAGCTATAGCTCCTACAATGAGCAGTTCTTC. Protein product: CASSYSYSSYNEQFF.

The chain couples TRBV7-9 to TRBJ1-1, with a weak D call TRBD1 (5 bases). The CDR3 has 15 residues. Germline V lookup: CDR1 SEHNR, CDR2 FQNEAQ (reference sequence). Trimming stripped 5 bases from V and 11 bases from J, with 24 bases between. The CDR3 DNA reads TGTGCCAGCAGCCCTCGGCTGGGGGAAGGGTCGGCCGCTTTCTTT. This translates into CASSPRLGEGSAAFF. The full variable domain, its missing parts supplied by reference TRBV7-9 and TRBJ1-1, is DTGVSQNPRHKITKRGQNVTFRCDPISEHNRLYWYRQTLGQGPEFLTYFQNEAQLEKSRLLSDRFSAERPKGSFSTLEIQRTEQGDSAMYLCASSPRLGEGSAAFFGQGTRLTVV.

CDR3 bases: TGTGCCATCAGTGAGTCGATTCACGGGGGGCAATCGGCTGATACGCAGTATTTT. Its translation is CAISESIHGGQSADTQYF. The chain combines TRBV10-3 with TRBJ2-3; D is possibly TRBD2 (7 bases). The CDR3 has 18 amino acids. The germline V gene encodes CDR1 ENHRY and CDR2 SYGVKD. Trimming cost V 0 bases and J 6 bases, with 22 bases left between them.

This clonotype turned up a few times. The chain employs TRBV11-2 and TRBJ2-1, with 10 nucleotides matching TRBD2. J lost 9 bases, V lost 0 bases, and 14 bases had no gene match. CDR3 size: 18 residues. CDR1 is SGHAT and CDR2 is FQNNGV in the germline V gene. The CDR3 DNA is TGTGCCAGCAGCTTAGACGGGCTAGCGGGGGCTGCCAATAGTGAGCAGTTCTTC. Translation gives CASSLDGLAGAANSEQFF.

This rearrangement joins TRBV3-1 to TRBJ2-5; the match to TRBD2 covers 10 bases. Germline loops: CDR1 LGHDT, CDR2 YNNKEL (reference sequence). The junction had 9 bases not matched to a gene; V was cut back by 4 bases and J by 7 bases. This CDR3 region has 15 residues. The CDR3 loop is CASSPSSGRGVTQYF. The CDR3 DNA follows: TGTGCCAGCAGCCCCTCTAGCGGGAGAGGCGTGACCCAGTACTTC.

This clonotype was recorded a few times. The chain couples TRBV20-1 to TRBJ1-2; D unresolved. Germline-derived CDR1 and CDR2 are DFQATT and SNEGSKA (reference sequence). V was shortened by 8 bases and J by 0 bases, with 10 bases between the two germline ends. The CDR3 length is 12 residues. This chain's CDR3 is CSPQISNYGYTF. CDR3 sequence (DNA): TGCAGTCCTCAGATATCTAACTATGGCTACACCTTC.

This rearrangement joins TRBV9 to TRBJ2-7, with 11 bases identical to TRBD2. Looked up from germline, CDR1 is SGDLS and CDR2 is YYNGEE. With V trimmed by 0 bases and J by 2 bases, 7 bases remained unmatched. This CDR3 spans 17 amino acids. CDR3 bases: TGTGCCAGCAGCGTAGGGGTAGCGGGAGGGCGGCCCTACGAGCAGTACTTC. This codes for CASSVGVAGGRPYEQYF.

This CDR3 is CASSKRQEQANYGYTF. CDR3 nucleotides: TGTGCCAGCTCAAAACGACAGGAACAGGCTAACTATGGCTACACCTTC. V gene TRBV18 combines with J gene TRBJ1-2; TRBD1 might be the D (6 bases). CDR1 KGHSH and CDR2 LQKENI come from the germline V gene. The CDR3 has 16 residues. V was cut by 5 bases and J by 0 bases, with 16 bases left in between.

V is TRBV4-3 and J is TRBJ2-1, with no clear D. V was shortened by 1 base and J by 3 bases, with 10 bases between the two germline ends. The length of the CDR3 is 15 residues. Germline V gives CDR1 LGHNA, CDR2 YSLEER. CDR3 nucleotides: TGCGCCAGCAGCCAAGCTAACCTGGTCTACAATGAGCAGTTCTTC. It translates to CASSQANLVYNEQFF.

CDR3 amino acids: CASSDEGTDTQYF. The CDR3 coding sequence is TGTGCCAGCAGTGACGAGGGCACAGATACGCAGTATTTT. The V gene is TRBV6-6, the J gene TRBJ2-3, with D unresolved. CDR3 size: 13 residues. CDR1 is MNHNY and CDR2 is SVGAGI in the germline V gene (reference sequence). V shed 5 bases and J shed 1 base, with 7 bases lying between them.

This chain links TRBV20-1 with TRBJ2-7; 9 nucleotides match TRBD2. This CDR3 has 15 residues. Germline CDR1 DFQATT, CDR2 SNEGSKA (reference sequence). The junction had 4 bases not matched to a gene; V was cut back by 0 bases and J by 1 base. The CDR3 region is CSARDSGSASYEQYF. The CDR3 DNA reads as TGCAGTGCTAGAGATAGCGGGAGTGCTTCCTACGAGCAGTACTTC.

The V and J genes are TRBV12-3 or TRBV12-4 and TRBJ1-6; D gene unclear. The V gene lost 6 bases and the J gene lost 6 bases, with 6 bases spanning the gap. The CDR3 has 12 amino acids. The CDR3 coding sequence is TGTGCCAGCAGGAGCTTTAATTCACCCCTCCACTTT. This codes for CASRSFNSPLHF.

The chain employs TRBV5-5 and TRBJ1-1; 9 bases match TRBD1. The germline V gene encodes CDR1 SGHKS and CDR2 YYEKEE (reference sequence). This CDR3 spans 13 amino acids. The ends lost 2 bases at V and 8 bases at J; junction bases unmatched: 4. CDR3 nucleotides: TGTGCCAGCAGCTTACAGGGGGCAAGGGAAGCTTTCTTT. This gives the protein CASSLQGAREAFF.

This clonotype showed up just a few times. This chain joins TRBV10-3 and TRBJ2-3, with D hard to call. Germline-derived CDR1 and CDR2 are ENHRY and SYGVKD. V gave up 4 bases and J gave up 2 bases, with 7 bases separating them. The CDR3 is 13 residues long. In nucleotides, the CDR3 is TGTGCCATCAGTGTGGTTGTCACAGATACGCAGTATTTT. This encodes CAISVVVTDTQYF.